This is a list of T cell receptor beta chains from one sample in a study of cytomegalovirus exposure and HLA in healthy donors. Sequenced by immunoSEQ multiplex PCR; TCRdb stores in-frame clones only, minus some. Here the sample spans fewer than 250,000 clones, around 67% being singletons. Material: PBMCs. Receptors were obtained from a woman in her 30s in good health and CMV-seropositive. CDR3s include the opening cysteine and the closing phenylalanine or tryptophan. The D gene is left open where the match is weak. Part of the rows lack a size; the others show once, few, many or a class for expanded clones.

V,J,D,size,DNA,CDR3
TRBV25-1,TRBJ2-2,TRBD2,NA,TGTGCCAGCAGGGCCACTAGCGGGGGGAACACCGGGGAGCTGTTTTTT,CASRATSGGNTGELFF
TRBV6-5,TRBJ1-1,NA,few,TGTGCCAGCAGTTACTCGGGACAACTTAACACTGAAGCTTTCTTT,CASSYSGQLNTEAFF
TRBV6-1,TRBJ2-1,TRBD2,NA,TGTGCCAGCAGTGGGACTAGCGGGAGTTACAATGAGCAGTTCTTC,CASSGTSGSYNEQFF
TRBV9,TRBJ2-1,TRBD2,NA,TGTGCCAGCAGCCCCCGAAGGGCGGGAGAATACAATGAGCAGTTCTTC,CASSPRRAGEYNEQFF
TRBV10-2,TRBJ1-2,TRBD1,few,TGCGCCAGCACCGGGACAGATGGCTACACCTTC,CASTGTDGYTF
TRBV4-1,TRBJ1-2,TRBD1,NA,TGCGCCAGCAGCCAAGTAGGGGACAGGGGCTATGGCTACACCTTC,CASSQVGDRGYGYTF
TRBV7-9,TRBJ2-3,NA,NA,TGTGCCAGCAGCTCGGGGAGTGATTCGCAGTATTTT,CASSSGSDSQYF
TRBV4-1,TRBJ2-1,TRBD2,once,TGCGCCAGCAGCCAGTATAGCGGGACGAGCTCCTACAATGAGCAGTTCTTC,CASSQYSGTSSYNEQFF
TRBV5-1,TRBJ2-2,TRBD2,NA,TGCGCCAGCAGCTTCCATGGGACTAGCGGCCTCACCGGGGAGCTGTTTTTT,CASSFHGTSGLTGELFF
TRBV18,TRBJ2-5,NA,NA,TGTGCCAGCTCACCCCTTCAGGGTCGTGCAGAGACCCAGTACTTC,CASSPLQGRAETQYF
TRBV19,TRBJ1-6,TRBD1,few,TGTGCCAGTACTGCAGGGGGGAGGTCACCCCTCCACTTT,CASTAGGRSPLHF
TRBV5-1,TRBJ2-1,TRBD1,NA,TGCGCCAGCAGCCTTGGGACAGGCCCAAGCTCCTACAATGAGCAGTTCTTC,CASSLGTGPSSYNEQFF
TRBV27,TRBJ2-7,NA,NA,TGTGCCAGCAGGGCGCAGGGAATAGTCTCCTACGAGCAGTACTTC,CASRAQGIVSYEQYF
TRBV19,TRBJ1-2,TRBD1,NA,TGTGCCAGTAGTACGCAGATCACAGGGGACTATGGCTACACCTTC,CASSTQITGDYGYTF
TRBV28,TRBJ1-5,NA,NA,TGTGCCAGCACTCCGAGGGGGAGCAATCAGCCCCAGCATTTT,CASTPRGSNQPQHF
TRBV7-8,TRBJ2-7,TRBD1,once,TGTGCCAGCAGCTCGAGCGACAGGGTATCAAACGAGCAGTACTTC,CASSSSDRVSNEQYF
TRBV5-6,TRBJ2-7,TRBD1,NA,TGTGCCAGCATCGACAGGGGGCGAGGGTACGAGCAGTACTTC,CASIDRGRGYEQYF
TRBV25-1,TRBJ2-2,TRBD2,NA,TGTGCCAGCGGGGGGGGTAGCGGGAGGCTTACCAACACCGGGGAGCTGTTTTTT,CASGGGSGRLTNTGELFF
TRBV2,TRBJ2-3,TRBD1,NA,TGTGCCAGCAGTGTCGACAGGGCGGAAGCAGATACGCAGTATTTT,CASSVDRAEADTQYF
TRBV5-1,TRBJ2-1,TRBD2,NA,TGCGCCAGCAGCTTGGTGAGCGGGAGTTCCTACAATGAGCAGTTCTTC,CASSLVSGSSYNEQFF
TRBV5-6,TRBJ2-7,TRBD2,once,TGTGCCAGCAGCACCGACGGGGAGGGGAACTTCTACGAGCAGTACTTC,CASSTDGEGNFYEQYF
TRBV7-2,TRBJ2-3,NA,NA,TGTGCCAGCAGCTTTAGTTCGACCGGGAAGGCCACAGATACGCAGTATTTT,CASSFSSTGKATDTQYF
TRBV6-6,TRBJ2-5,TRBD1,NA,TGTGCCAGCACCGAGACAGGGTACCAAGAGACCCAGTACTTC,CASTETGYQETQYF
TRBV2,TRBJ2-7,TRBD1,few,TGTGCCAGCACTCAGAGGGGGGACAGGGGGCAAGAGCAGTACTTC,CASTQRGDRGQEQYF
TRBV5-1,TRBJ2-5,NA,NA,TGCGCCAGCAGCCCGCTAGGGCTGGGGGGAGAGACCCAGTACTTC,CASSPLGLGGETQYF
TRBV4-1,TRBJ2-1,TRBD2,NA,TGCGCCAGCAGCCAAGAGAGCGGGAGTTACAATGAGCAGTTCTTC,CASSQESGSYNEQFF
TRBV28,TRBJ1-2,NA,NA,TGTGCCAGCGTCGCAGGGCCTTCCAACTATGGCTACACCTTC,CASVAGPSNYGYTF
TRBV14,TRBJ2-1,NA,NA,TGTGCCAGCAGCCAAGATGAGTGGCTAGCTGTTCGTAATGAGCAGTTCTTC,CASSQDEWLAVRNEQFF
TRBV5-8,TRBJ2-1,TRBD2,NA,TGTGCCAGCAGCCCGACTAGCGGGGGGTACAATGAGCAGTTCTTC,CASSPTSGGYNEQFF
TRBV6-4,TRBJ2-3,NA,NA,TGTGCCAGCAGTGACAGCGGAAACACAGATACGCAGTATTTT,CASSDSGNTDTQYF
TRBV6-1,TRBJ1-5,NA,few,TGTGCCAGCACCATTTCGGAGGACGGCAATCAGCCCCAGCATTTT,CASTISEDGNQPQHF
TRBV6-5,TRBJ2-7,TRBD1,NA,TGTGCCAGCAGATCTGGACAGGGTAGGGACGAGCAGTACTTC,CASRSGQGRDEQYF
TRBV7-2,TRBJ2-7,TRBD1,NA,TGTGCCAGCAGCCGTAGAGGGGGACAGGGCTCCTACGAGCAGTACTTC,CASSRRGGQGSYEQYF
TRBV4-1,TRBJ1-1,NA,few,TGCGCCAGCAGCCAAGAGGACAATATGAGGTCTGAAGCTTTCTTT,CASSQEDNMRSEAFF
TRBV6-1,TRBJ1-3,TRBD1,NA,TGTGCCAGCAGTCTAGGGACAGCTGGAAACACCATATATTTT,CASSLGTAGNTIYF
TRBV19,TRBJ1-5,NA,NA,TGTGCCAGTAGTATGCGCGGGACCATGGGCAATCAGCCCCAGCATTTT,CASSMRGTMGNQPQHF
TRBV28,TRBJ2-2,TRBD2,few,TGTGCCAGCAGGTCGAGACTAGCCCCCGGGGAGCTGTTTTTT,CASRSRLAPGELFF
TRBV5-1,TRBJ1-1,NA,few,TGCGCCAGCAGCTTCCACGGGAACACTGAAGCTTTCTTT,CASSFHGNTEAFF
TRBV2,TRBJ2-7,TRBD2,NA,TGTGCCAGCAGCAAGATCCTAGCGGGAGGGGCGTTGAGCGAGCAGTACTTC,CASSKILAGGALSEQYF
TRBV28,TRBJ2-3,NA,NA,TGTGCCAGCTGTGGAGGAGGAACAGATACGCAGTATTTT,CASCGGGTDTQYF
TRBV5-5,TRBJ2-7,TRBD1,NA,TGTGCCAGCAGCAAACAGGGACAGGGGAGCTACGAGCAGTACTTC,CASSKQGQGSYEQYF
TRBV19,TRBJ1-1,TRBD1,NA,TGTGCCAGTAGTATTCAGGGGGCCATGAACACTGAAGCTTTCTTT,CASSIQGAMNTEAFF
TRBV7-9,TRBJ2-3,NA,NA,TGTGCCAGCAGTCCACAGGGCACAGATACGCAGTATTTT,CASSPQGTDTQYF
TRBV4-2,TRBJ1-2,TRBD1,NA,TGTGCCAGCAGCCACCCTGATAGACAGGGGGTGAGTGGCTACACCTTC,CASSHPDRQGVSGYTF
TRBV29-1,TRBJ2-7,TRBD1,NA,TGCAGCGTTGGGAGACAGGGAGACGAGCAGTACTTC,CSVGRQGDEQYF
TRBV28,TRBJ2-7,TRBD2,NA,TGTGCCAGCAGTTTAAAACTAGCGGGAGCTTCCTACGAGCAGTACTTC,CASSLKLAGASYEQYF
TRBV2,TRBJ1-1,NA,NA,TGTGCCAGCATTGAAACGTCGGGGTACTACACTGAAGCTTTCTTT,CASIETSGYYTEAFF
TRBV6-1,TRBJ2-7,NA,NA,TGTGCCAGCAGTGAAGCGACCGGACAGACCAGCTCCTACGAGCAGTACTTC,CASSEATGQTSSYEQYF